Sequencing of this TCR beta chain was carried out in a study of blood T cells in healthy people across ages. Study-wide points: While age rose, TCR beta diversity per million T cells dropped in a roughly linear way.

The germline V gene has CDR1 MNHNY and CDR2 SVGAGI (reference sequence). V was cut by 5 bases and J by 1 base, with 17 bases left in between. The CDR3 is made up of 16 amino acids. Donors were systemically healthy Caucasian individuals from Russia aged 6 to 90 years. The second PCR ran roughly 7 to 12 cycles with a sample-barcoded 5' primer and J-beta primers. Each TCR beta cDNA got a 12-nucleotide random molecular identifier. Via MiXCR, TCRdb re-called the 5' RACE reads, giving one row per CDR3 protein. This repertoire shows about 580,000 distinct CDR3 sequences, 47% found once; its top ten account for approximately 23%. As to this clonotype: Its antigen is still unknown.

The chain is built from TRBV6-6 and TRBJ1-1; maybe TRBD1 (6 bases). Sequences were obtained from blood. This receptor was obtained from a man at least 80 years old in good health. The CDR3 DNA reads as TGTGCCAGCAGTCCTCCCCCGGACAGAAGGAACACTGAAGCTTTCTTT. It specifies CASSPPPDRRNTEAFF.